This entry lists 14 T cell receptor beta chains sequenced from one sample in a study of Graves' ophthalmopathy and Graves' hyperthyroidism. RNA transcripts were the template, and TCR beta CDR3 regions were amplified from them. An initial RT-PCR round employing HTBI primers preceded a second-round multiplex PCR. TCRdb ran MiXCR on the multiplex PCR reads and lists one entry per CDR3 protein. Found here are roughly 400,000 distinct CDR3 sequences, roughly 15% of them singletons; the top ten hold about 2.4%. Sequencing used peripheral blood. These receptors were obtained from an adult woman with stable Graves' hyperthyroidism.

This sequence joins TRBV7-9 and TRBJ2-7, with D unresolved. Germline CDR1 and CDR2: SEHNR and FQNEAQ (reference sequence). The CDR3 contains 13 residues. Between the trimmed V and J ends, which lost 5 bases and 11 bases, there was a span of 19 bases. Here the CDR3 reads CASSGLAGVNKYF. CDR3 in DNA: TGTGCCAGCAGCGGGTTAGCTGGGGTAAATAAGTACTTC.

The chain uses TRBV7-2 and TRBJ2-7; D is uncertain. Trimming took 5 bases from V and 6 from J, leaving 14 bases between them. CDR3 length: 13 residues. CDR1 is SGHTA and CDR2 is FQGNSA in the germline V gene. For the CDR3, the DNA is TGTGCCAGCAGCACGCGAAACTCCCTCGAGCAGTACTTC. Its protein product is CASSTRNSLEQYF.

This clonotype was seen repeatedly, ten times or more. This chain's CDR3 is CSASQGSYNSPLHF. The CDR3 nucleotides are TGCAGTGCTAGCCAGGGGAGCTATAATTCACCCCTCCACTTT. The chain combines TRBV20-1 with TRBJ1-6; D perhaps matches TRBD1 (6 bases). From germline, CDR1 is DFQATT and CDR2 SNEGSKA (reference sequence). CDR3 length: 14 amino acids. The V and J ends lost 3 bases and 3 bases respectively, with 9 bases between them.

This clonotype showed up many times. The rearrangement links TRBV25-1 to TRBJ1-1; unclear D gene. The CDR3 has 13 amino acids. The germline CDR1 and CDR2 sequences are MGHDK and SYGVNS. Trimming removed 4 bases from V and 0 bases from J, with 6 bases in between. The CDR3 nucleotides read TGTGCCAGCAGTGCAGGAGTGAACACTGAAGCTTTCTTT. Encoded protein: CASSAGVNTEAFF.

This clonotype came up many times. The genes are TRBV10-1 and TRBJ2-7; D is perhaps TRBD1 (5 bases). With 3 bases removed from V and 7 bases from J, the gap between germline ends came to 16 bases. From germline, CDR1 is WNHNN and CDR2 SYGVQD (reference sequence). The CDR3 extends over 14 amino acids. CDR3 sequence reads: CASSDEAGLREQYF. The CDR3 DNA follows: TGCGCCAGCAGTGACGAAGCAGGGCTCCGGGAGCAGTACTTC.

Ten or more counts support this clonotype. V gene TRBV28 combines with J gene TRBJ2-4, with D uncertain. This CDR3 is built from 17 residues. CDR1 and CDR2 (germline): MDHEN, SYDVKM. V gave up 5 bases and J gave up 3 bases, with 20 bases separating them. This chain's CDR3 is CASSPPEAGHIKNIQYF. DNA for the CDR3: TGTGCCAGCAGTCCCCCAGAGGCTGGGCACATCAAAAACATTCAGTACTTC.

The genes are TRBV5-1 and TRBJ2-5, with TRBD1 as a possible D gene (5 bases). Per the germline V gene, CDR1 is SGHRS and CDR2 is YFSETQ. The CDR3 has 14 amino acids. The V end lost 1 base, the J end lost 5 bases, and 12 bases lay between the germline ends. The CDR3 bases are TGCGCCAGCAGCTTGTCCGGCAGGGTTGAGACCCAGTACTTC. Translated, it gives CASSLSGRVETQYF.

This clonotype was found many times. This chain links TRBV6-2 or TRBV6-3 with TRBJ1-2; D is ambiguous. CDR3 length equals 14 residues. V lost 0 bases and J lost 3, with 8 bases in between. Looked up from germline, CDR1 is MNHEY and CDR2 is SVGEGT. This CDR3 reads CASSYSGFDYGYTF. The CDR3 bases are TGTGCCAGCAGTTACTCCGGGTTCGACTATGGCTACACCTTC.

This clonotype appeared a few times. V and J are TRBV6-5 and TRBJ1-5; 7 nucleotides line up with TRBD1. Germline-derived CDR1 and CDR2 are MNHEY and SVGAGI. The CDR3 runs 15 residues. Unmatched junction bases numbered 12, after V lost 4 bases and J lost 9 bases. CDR3 protein: CASSSFGTADRPQHF. CDR3 DNA sequence: TGTGCCAGCAGTTCGTTCGGGACAGCCGACCGGCCCCAGCATTTT.

V usage is TRBV10-3 and J usage is TRBJ2-5; 11 positions match TRBD1. The junction had 8 bases not matched to a gene; V was cut back by 6 bases and J by 2 bases. The CDR3 contains 16 residues. Germline CDR1 and CDR2: ENHRY and SYGVKD. This CDR3 reads CAIREGTGGRQETQYF. CDR3 in DNA: TGTGCCATCAGAGAAGGGACAGGGGGACGACAAGAGACCCAGTACTTC.

V is TRBV28 and J is TRBJ1-1; 9 nucleotides align to TRBD1. Germline CDR1 and CDR2: MDHEN and SYDVKM. V was pared by 8 bases and J by 10 bases, with 5 bases of the junction left unmatched. This CDR3 is 11 amino acids long. The CDR3 protein is CASLDRGIAFF. In nucleotides, the CDR3 is TGTGCCAGCTTGGACAGGGGCATAGCTTTCTTT.

This clonotype has at least ten counts. This chain uses TRBV12-3 or TRBV12-4 with TRBJ1-5; tentative D call: TRBD1 (5 bases). This CDR3 contains 14 residues. Between the trimmed V and J ends, which lost 3 bases and 0 bases, there was a span of 6 bases. CDR3 DNA: TGTGCCAGCAGTTTTGACAGTAGCAATCAGCCCCAGCATTTT. Encoded protein: CASSFDSSNQPQHF.

This clonotype was picked up many times. CDR3 sequence: CASSLVGTGVYEQYF. The CDR3 DNA follows: TGTGCCAGCAGCTTAGTAGGGACAGGGGTTTACGAGCAGTACTTC. This sequence joins TRBV11-2 and TRBJ2-7, with 10 bases aligning to TRBD1. J gave up 4 bases and V 1 base, and 4 bases lay outside the gene matches. Looked up from germline, CDR1 is SGHAT and CDR2 is FQNNGV. The CDR3 sequence is 15 residues long.

The table lists this clonotype with many counts. The chain combines TRBV5-8 with TRBJ1-2; D unclear. V gave up 4 bases and J gave up 5 bases, with 12 bases separating them. The CDR3 length is 13 residues. From germline, CDR1 is SGHTS and CDR2 YDEGEE. The CDR3 loop reads CASSIALGYGYTF. CDR3 coding DNA: TGTGCCAGCAGCATCGCGTTAGGGTATGGCTACACCTTC.